This TCR beta chain is from a study of T cells in localized non-small cell lung cancer. TCRdb's table, derived via immunoSEQ multiplex PCR, lists solely in-frame clones and lacks some. The data contain around 50,000 clones, more than 75% of them singletons. The CDR3 has 14 amino acids. Germline CDR1 is SGHRS and CDR2 is YFSETQ. The V gene end was trimmed by 6 bases and the J gene end by 9 bases; junction bases not matched to a gene: 13. Study-level points and caveats: Out of the top 100 tumor clones, a median 57 were seen in adjacent lung.

On this clone: Its antigen is still unknown.

The sequence was obtained from a female donor with stage II lung adenocarcinoma. This material consisted of PBMCs, taken before any cancer treatment. The rearrangement links TRBV5-1 to TRBJ1-1; 8 nucleotides match TRBD1. In DNA form, the CDR3 reads TGCGCCAGCACTTCCCCCCAGGGGGCTGGAAAAGCTTTCTTT. The encoded protein is CASTSPQGAGKAFF.